This T cell receptor (beta chain) was retrieved from a study of regulatory T cells in long-lasting Graves disease. This CDR3 comprises 15 residues. Trimming pared 5 bases from V and 2 bases from J, leaving 15 bases between. Whole-study findings and limits: Newly diagnosed Graves' patients exceeded persistent ones in TCR diversity. TRBV28, TRBJ1-2 and TRBJ2-5 were segments that persistent disease favored.

The time point is: newly diagnosed GD, antithyroid drugs for less than 3 months. Making the TCR library involved RNA that had been extracted from PBMCs. Building of the TCR beta libraries involved iRepertoire HTBI primers and Arm-PCR of CDR3 regions. MiXCR, applied by TCRdb to the multiplex PCR reads, yields one record per CDR3 protein. In the table there are roughly 350,000 distinct CDR3 sequences, around 15% of which are singletons. This clonotype was observed many times. Its antigen is unidentified. The data were also submitted as part of a second study, on T cells in Graves' hyperthyroidism and ophthalmopathy. That source adds: No ophthalmopathy progression within 18 months constituted stable Graves' hyperthyroidism.

The specimen was peripheral blood mononuclear cells (PBMCs), collected at new diagnosis, from a patient treated with antithyroid drugs. The receptor's source is a woman younger than 35 with Graves disease. The V gene is TRBV12-3 or TRBV12-4, the J gene TRBJ1-2, with a possible D match to TRBD1 (5 bases). The CDR3, as DNA: TGTGCCAGCAGTCATAGAAGGGACGGAAACTATGGCTACACCTTC. Its translation is CASSHRRDGNYGYTF.